This TCR beta chain derives from a study of cytomegalovirus exposure and HLA in healthy donors. The CDR3 loop spans 14 amino acids. CDR1 SNHLY and CDR2 FYNNEI come from the germline V gene. Trimming pared 4 bases from V and 0 bases from J, leaving 9 bases between. The assay was immunoSEQ multiplex PCR, and TCRdb's table has in-frame clones only and misses some. The sample shows more than 150,000 clones, about 80% of them seen only once. The V call is TRBV2, the J call TRBJ1-1, with D perhaps matching TRBD1 (6 bases). The sequence derives from a woman in her late teens or twenties in good health and CMV-seropositive. The specimen was PBMCs. CDR3 protein: CASSGDTLNTEAFF. The DNA for the CDR3 is TGTGCCAGCAGTGGGGACACATTGAACACTGAAGCTTTCTTT.